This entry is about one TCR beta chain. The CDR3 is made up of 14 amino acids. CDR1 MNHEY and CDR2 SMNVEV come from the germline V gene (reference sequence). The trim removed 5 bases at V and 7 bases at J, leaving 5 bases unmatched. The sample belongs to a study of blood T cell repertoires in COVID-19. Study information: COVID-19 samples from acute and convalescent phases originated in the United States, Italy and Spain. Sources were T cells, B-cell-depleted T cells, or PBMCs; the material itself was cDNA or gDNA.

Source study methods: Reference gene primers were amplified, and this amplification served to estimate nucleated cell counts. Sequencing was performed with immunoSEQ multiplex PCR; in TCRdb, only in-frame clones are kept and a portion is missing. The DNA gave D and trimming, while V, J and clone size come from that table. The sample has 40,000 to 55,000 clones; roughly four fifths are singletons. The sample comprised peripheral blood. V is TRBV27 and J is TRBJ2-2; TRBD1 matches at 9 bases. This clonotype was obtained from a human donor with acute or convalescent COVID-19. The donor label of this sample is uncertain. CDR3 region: CASSPQGADGELFF. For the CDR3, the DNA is TGTGCCAGCAGTCCACAGGGGGCCGACGGGGAGCTGTTTTTT.